The present T cell receptor beta chain was sequenced within a study of identical twins. Germline loops: CDR1 MDHEN, CDR2 SYDVKM. The CDR3 covers 17 residues. Losses at the gene ends were 5 bases for V and 8 bases for J; bases not matched to a gene: 11. This clonotype was detected ten times or more. Its antigen is unidentified. Study-wide results and caveats: For out-of-frame alpha sequences shared by twins, low generation probability was in excess.

One entry per CDR3 protein results from TCRdb running MiXCR on the 5' RACE reads. Of under 1 million distinct CDR3 sequences listed, about 12% are singletons. This sample also appeared in a second study, on yellow fever vaccine responses in identical twins. From that second work: As reported, the vaccine T cell response of twins seemed partly convergent and partly personalized.

This sequence joins TRBV28 and TRBJ2-4; 14 nucleotides agree with TRBD2. The sequencing input was PBMCs. This TCR was sampled from a woman under 30 in good health. CDR3 amino acids: CASSPQTSGGARDIQYF. CDR3 DNA sequence: TGTGCCAGCAGTCCACAGACTAGCGGGGGGGCGAGGGACATTCAGTACTTC.